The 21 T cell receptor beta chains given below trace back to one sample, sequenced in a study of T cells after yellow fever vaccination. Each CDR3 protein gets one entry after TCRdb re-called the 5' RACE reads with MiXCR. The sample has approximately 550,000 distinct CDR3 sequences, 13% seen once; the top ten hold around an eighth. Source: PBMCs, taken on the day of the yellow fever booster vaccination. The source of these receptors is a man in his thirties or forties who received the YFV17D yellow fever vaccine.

CDR3 nucleotide sequence: TGCGCCAGCAGCTTGGTGGAGGGGGGGGGCAATGAGCAGTTCTTC. Protein: CASSLVEGGGNEQFF. The rearrangement links TRBV5-1 to TRBJ2-1, with D possibly matching TRBD2 (7 bases). This CDR3 comprises 15 residues. The V gene's germline CDR1 is SGHRS and CDR2 YFSETQ. Trimming removed 0 bases from V and 6 bases from J, with 13 bases in between.

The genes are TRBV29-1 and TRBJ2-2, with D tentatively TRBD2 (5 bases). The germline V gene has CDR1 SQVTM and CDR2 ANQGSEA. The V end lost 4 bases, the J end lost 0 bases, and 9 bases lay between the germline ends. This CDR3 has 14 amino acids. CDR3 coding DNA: TGCAGCGTTGTATTCGGGACGAACACCGGGGAGCTGTTTTTT. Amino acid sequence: CSVVFGTNTGELFF.

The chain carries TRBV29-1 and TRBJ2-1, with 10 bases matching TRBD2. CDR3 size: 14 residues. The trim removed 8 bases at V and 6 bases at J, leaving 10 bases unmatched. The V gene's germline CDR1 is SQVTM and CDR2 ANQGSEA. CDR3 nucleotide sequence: TGCAGCTCCAGCCAGCGGGAGGGGGTCAATGAGCAGTTCTTC. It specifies CSSSQREGVNEQFF.

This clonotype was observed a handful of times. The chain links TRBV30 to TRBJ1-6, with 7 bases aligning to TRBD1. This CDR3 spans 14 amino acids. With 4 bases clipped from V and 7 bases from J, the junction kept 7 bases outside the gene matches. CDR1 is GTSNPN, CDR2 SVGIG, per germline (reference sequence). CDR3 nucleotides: TGTGCCTGGACCCCGGACAGGACCAATTCACCCCTCCACTTT. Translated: CAWTPDRTNSPLHF.

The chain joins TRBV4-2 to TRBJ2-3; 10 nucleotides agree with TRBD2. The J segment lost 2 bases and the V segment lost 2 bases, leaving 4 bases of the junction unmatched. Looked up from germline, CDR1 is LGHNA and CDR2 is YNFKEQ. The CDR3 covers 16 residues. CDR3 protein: CASSQPSGSATDTQYF. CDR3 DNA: TGTGCCAGCAGCCAACCTAGCGGGAGTGCCACAGATACGCAGTATTTT.

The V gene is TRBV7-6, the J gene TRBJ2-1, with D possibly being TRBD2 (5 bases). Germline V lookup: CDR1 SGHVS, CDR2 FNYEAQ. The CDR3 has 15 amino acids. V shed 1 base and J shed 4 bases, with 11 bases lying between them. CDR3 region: CASSLVGAPYNEQFF. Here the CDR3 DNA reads TGTGCCAGCAGCTTAGTGGGAGCTCCGTACAATGAGCAGTTCTTC.

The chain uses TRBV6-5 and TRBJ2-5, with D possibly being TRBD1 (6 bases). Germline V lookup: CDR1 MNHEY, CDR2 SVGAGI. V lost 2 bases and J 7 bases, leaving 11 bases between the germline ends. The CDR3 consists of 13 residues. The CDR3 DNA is TGTGCCAGCAGTTACCAGGGGAGCGGGACCCAGTACTTC. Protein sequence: CASSYQGSGTQYF.

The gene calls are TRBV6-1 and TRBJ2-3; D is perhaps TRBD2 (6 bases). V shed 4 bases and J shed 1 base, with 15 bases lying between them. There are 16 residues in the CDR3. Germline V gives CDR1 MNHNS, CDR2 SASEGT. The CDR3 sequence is CASSGRESIGTDTQYF. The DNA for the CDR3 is TGTGCCAGCAGTGGCCGGGAGAGCATTGGCACAGATACGCAGTATTTT.

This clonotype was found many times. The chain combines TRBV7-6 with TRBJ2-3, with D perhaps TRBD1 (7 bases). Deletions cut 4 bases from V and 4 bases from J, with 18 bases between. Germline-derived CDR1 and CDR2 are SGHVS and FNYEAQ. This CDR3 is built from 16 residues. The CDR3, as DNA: TGTGCCAGCAGCTACTTGCGGGACAGCTTGGCAGATACGCAGTATTTT. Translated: CASSYLRDSLADTQYF.

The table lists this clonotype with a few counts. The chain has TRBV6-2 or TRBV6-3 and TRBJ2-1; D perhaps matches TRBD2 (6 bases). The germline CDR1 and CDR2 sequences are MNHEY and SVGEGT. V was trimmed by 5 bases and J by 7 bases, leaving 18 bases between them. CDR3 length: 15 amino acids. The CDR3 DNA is TGTGCCAGCAGTGCCGGGACTCCTAGCGCAAATGAGCAGTTCTTC. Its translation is CASSAGTPSANEQFF.

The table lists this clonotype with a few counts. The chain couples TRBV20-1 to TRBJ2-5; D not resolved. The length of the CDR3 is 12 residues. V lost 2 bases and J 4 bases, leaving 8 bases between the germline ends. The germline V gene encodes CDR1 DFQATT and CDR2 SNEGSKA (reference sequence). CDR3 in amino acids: CSARPDRETQYF. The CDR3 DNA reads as TGCAGTGCTAGACCAGATCGAGAGACCCAGTACTTC.

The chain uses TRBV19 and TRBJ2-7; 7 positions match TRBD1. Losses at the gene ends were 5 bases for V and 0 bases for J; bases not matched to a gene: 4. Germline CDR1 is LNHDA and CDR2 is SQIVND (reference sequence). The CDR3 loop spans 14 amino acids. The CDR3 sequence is CASSEQGSSYEQYF. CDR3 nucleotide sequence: TGTGCCAGTAGTGAACAGGGGAGCTCCTACGAGCAGTACTTC.

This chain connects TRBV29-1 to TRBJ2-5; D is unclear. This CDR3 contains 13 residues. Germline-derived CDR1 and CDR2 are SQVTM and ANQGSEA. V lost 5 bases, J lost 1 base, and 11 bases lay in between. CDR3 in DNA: TGCAGCGTTCTTCCCCTCCCCCAAGAGACCCAGTACTTC. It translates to CSVLPLPQETQYF.

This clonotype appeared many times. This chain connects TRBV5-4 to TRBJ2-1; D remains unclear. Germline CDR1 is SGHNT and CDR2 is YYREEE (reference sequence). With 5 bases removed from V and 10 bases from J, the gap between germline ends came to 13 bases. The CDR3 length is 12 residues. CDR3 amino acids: CASSLPPIEQFF. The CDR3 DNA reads TGTGCCAGCAGTTTGCCCCCCATAGAGCAGTTCTTC.

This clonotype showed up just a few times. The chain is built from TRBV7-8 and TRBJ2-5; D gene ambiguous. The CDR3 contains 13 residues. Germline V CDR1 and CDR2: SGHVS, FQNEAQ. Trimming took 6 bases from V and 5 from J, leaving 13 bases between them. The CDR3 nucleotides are TGTGCCAGCAGTTCCCGGACCGGGGAGACCCAGTACTTC. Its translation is CASSSRTGETQYF.

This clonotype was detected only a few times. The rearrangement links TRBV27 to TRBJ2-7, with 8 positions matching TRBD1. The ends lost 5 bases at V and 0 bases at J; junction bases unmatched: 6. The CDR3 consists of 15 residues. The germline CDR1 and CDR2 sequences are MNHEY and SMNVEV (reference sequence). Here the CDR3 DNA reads TGTGCCAGCAGTAAACGGACAGGGATCTCCTACGAGCAGTACTTC. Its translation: CASSKRTGISYEQYF.

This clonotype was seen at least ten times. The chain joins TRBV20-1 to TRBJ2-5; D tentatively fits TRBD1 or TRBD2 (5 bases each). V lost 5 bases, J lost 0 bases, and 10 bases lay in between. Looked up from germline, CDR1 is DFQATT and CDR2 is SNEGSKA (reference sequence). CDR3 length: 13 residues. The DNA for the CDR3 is TGCAGTGCTCGGGGCGGTTACCAAGAGACCCAGTACTTC. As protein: CSARGGYQETQYF.

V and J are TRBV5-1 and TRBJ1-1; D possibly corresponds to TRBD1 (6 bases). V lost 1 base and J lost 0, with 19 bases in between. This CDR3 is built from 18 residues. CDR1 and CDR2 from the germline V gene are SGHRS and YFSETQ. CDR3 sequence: CASSLWGARTGVNTEAFF. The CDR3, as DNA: TGCGCCAGCAGCTTGTGGGGGGCCAGGACCGGGGTGAACACTGAAGCTTTCTTT.

The CDR3: CASSPVTGGNTGELFF. In DNA, the CDR3 is TGTGCCAGCTCACCTGTTACGGGAGGGAATACCGGGGAGCTGTTTTTT. The chain carries TRBV18 and TRBJ2-2; TRBD2 aligns across 8 bases. The CDR3 is 16 amino acids. CDR1 KGHSH and CDR2 LQKENI come from the germline V gene. Trimming cost V 3 bases and J 5 bases; bases outside gene matches: 8.

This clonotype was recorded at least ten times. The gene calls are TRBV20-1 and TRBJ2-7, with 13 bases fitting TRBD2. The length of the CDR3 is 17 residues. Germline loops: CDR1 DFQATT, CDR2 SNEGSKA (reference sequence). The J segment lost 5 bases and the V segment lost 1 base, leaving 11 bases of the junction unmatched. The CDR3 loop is CSARVLAGGPVVHEQYF. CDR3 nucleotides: TGCAGTGCTAGAGTACTAGCGGGAGGGCCTGTCGTCCACGAGCAGTACTTC.

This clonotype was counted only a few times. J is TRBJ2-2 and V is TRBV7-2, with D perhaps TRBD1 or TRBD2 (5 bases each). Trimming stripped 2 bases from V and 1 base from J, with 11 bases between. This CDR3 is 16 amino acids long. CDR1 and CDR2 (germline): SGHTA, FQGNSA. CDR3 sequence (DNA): TGTGCCAGCAGCTTAAATGGGGGATTGAACACCGGGGAGCTGTTTTTT. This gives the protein CASSLNGGLNTGELFF.